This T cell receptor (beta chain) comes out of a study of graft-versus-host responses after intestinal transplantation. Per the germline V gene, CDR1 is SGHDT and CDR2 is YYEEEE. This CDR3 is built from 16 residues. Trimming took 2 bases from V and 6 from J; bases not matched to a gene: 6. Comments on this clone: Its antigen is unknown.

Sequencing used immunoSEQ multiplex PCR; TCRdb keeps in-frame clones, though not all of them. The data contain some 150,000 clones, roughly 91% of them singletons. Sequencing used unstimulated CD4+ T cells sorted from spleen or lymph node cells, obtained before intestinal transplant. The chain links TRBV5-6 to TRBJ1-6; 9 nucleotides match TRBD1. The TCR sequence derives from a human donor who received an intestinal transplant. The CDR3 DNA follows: TGTGCCAGCAGCTTCCTTACAGGGGGCGGTAATTCACCCCTCCACTTT. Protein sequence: CASSFLTGGGNSPLHF.